The rows below give T cell receptor beta chains drawn from one sample of a study of shared clonotypes between healthy human individuals. Using immunoSEQ multiplex PCR, the repertoire was profiled, and TCRdb retains in-frame clones only, with some absent. The table has just over 2,000,000 clones, roughly 96% seen once. The sample consisted of naive CD4+ T cells sorted from blood. These receptors were collected from a man aged 18 to 29 in good health. CDR3s include the opening cysteine and the closing phenylalanine or tryptophan. A D gene is named only where the DNA matches it firmly. Where a row states a size, it is once, few, many or the class of an expanded clone; other rows omit it.

TRBD1	TRBV2	.	TRBJ2-1	CASSDWDRLDEQFF	TGTGCCAGCAGTGACTGGGACAGGTTGGATGAGCAGTTCTTC
.	TRBV11-3	.	TRBJ1-5	CASSPQVQGSNQPQHF	TGTGCCAGCAGCCCCCAGGTTCAGGGTAGCAATCAGCCCCAGCATTTT
TRBD2	TRBV6-1	.	TRBJ2-7	CASSARLAGGRSEQYF	TGTGCCAGCAGTGCTCGACTAGCGGGAGGGCGGAGCGAGCAGTACTTC
TRBD2	TRBV30	.	TRBJ2-1	CAWSRLAEQFF	TGTGCCTGGAGCCGACTAGCGGAGCAGTTCTTC
.	TRBV28	.	TRBJ2-7	CASSSSYEQYF	TGTGCCAGCAGCAGTTCCTACGAGCAGTACTTC
TRBD1	TRBV6-5	.	TRBJ1-5	CASSSGTAPRGAQHF	TGTGCCAGCAGTTCCGGGACAGCCCCTAGGGGGGCCCAGCATTTT
.	TRBV11-2	.	TRBJ2-7	CASSLGGSNSYEQYF	TGTGCCAGCAGCTTAGGGGGTAGTAATTCCTACGAGCAGTACTTC
.	TRBV6-1	.	TRBJ1-2	CASSEPGRANYGYTF	TGTGCCAGCAGTGAACCCGGCAGGGCCAACTATGGCTACACCTTC
.	TRBV29-1	.	TRBJ2-1	CSVESSGNEQFF	TGCAGCGTTGAAAGTAGCGGCAATGAGCAGTTCTTC
TRBD1	TRBV6-1	.	TRBJ1-2	CASSLTGVGYTF	TGTGCCAGCAGCCTGACAGGGGTTGGCTACACCTTC
TRBD1	TRBV30	.	TRBJ1-6	CAWSSGGGSSPLHF	TGTGCCTGGAGTTCAGGGGGGGGTAGCTCACCCCTCCACTTT
TRBD1	TRBV5-1	.	TRBJ1-4	CASSSLTGANEKLFF	TGCGCCAGCAGCTCACTGACAGGGGCTAATGAAAAACTGTTTTTT
.	TRBV5-1	.	TRBJ2-5	CASSLISQETQYF	TGCGCCAGCAGCCTGATCAGCCAAGAGACCCAGTACTTC
.	TRBV28	.	TRBJ1-5	CASRIGQINNQPQHF	TGTGCCAGCAGAATCGGTCAGATCAACAATCAGCCCCAGCATTTT
.	TRBV10-1	.	TRBJ1-4	CASSATTTNEKLFF	TGCGCCAGCAGTGCGACAACAACTAATGAAAAACTGTTTTTT
TRBD1	TRBV6-1	.	TRBJ2-6	CASVHRGGANVLTF	TGTGCCAGCGTACACAGGGGTGGGGCCAACGTCCTGACTTTC
.	TRBV19	.	TRBJ2-5	CASSGGGLGETQYF	TGTGCCAGTAGTGGAGGGGGCCTCGGTGAGACCCAGTACTTC
TRBD2	TRBV18	.	TRBJ2-7	CASSPPRGGNEQYF	TGTGCCAGCTCACCCCCTCGGGGGGGGAACGAGCAGTACTTC
.	TRBV11-3	.	TRBJ1-1	CASSLGGRANTEAFF	TGTGCCAGCAGCTTAGGTGGAAGGGCGAACACTGAAGCTTTCTTT
.	TRBV4-1	.	TRBJ2-3	CASSQGDTQYF	TGCGCCAGCAGCCAAGGAGATACGCAGTATTTT
.	TRBV6-5	.	TRBJ1-3	CASSLGGFGGNTIYF	TGTGCCAGCAGTTTGGGGGGGTTCGGTGGAAACACCATATATTTT
TRBD1	TRBV6-1	once	TRBJ1-6	CATQPGQGVSPLHF	TGTGCCACCCAACCGGGACAGGGGGTTTCACCCCTCCACTTT
TRBD1	TRBV9	.	TRBJ1-1	CASSVAPQGASGNTEAFF	TGTGCCAGCAGCGTAGCCCCACAGGGGGCATCGGGGAACACTGAAGCTTTCTTT
.	TRBV19	.	TRBJ1-3	CASSIDGSSGNTIYF	TGTGCCAGTAGTATAGACGGGAGCTCTGGAAACACCATATATTTT
TRBD2	TRBV5-1	.	TRBJ2-7	CASSPPLTSGGALGEQYF	TGCGCCAGCAGCCCCCCCTTAACTAGCGGGGGGGCTTTGGGGGAGCAGTACTTC
.	TRBV7-9	.	TRBJ1-6	CASSLEGDSPLHF	TGTGCCAGCAGCTTAGAGGGGGATTCACCCCTCCACTTT
.	TRBV9	.	TRBJ1-6	CASSVGGGGNSPLHF	TGTGCCAGCAGCGTAGGTGGGGGAGGCAATTCACCCCTCCACTTT
.	TRBV9	.	TRBJ1-1	CASSVRQMNTEAFF	TGTGCCAGCAGCGTACGTCAGATGAACACTGAAGCTTTCTTT
.	TRBV5-1	.	TRBJ2-7	CASSFSIVSYEQYF	TGCGCCAGCAGCTTCTCCATTGTCTCCTACGAGCAGTACTTC
.	TRBV7-2	.	TRBJ2-3	CASSLDPTDTQYF	TGTGCCAGCAGCTTAGACCCCACAGATACGCAGTATTTT
.	TRBV7-9	.	TRBJ2-3	CASSQLTAAYTQYF	TGTGCCAGCAGCCAACTGACGGCCGCCTATACGCAGTATTTT
TRBD1	TRBV5-8	.	TRBJ2-7	CASTNGTGKNEQYF	TGTGCCAGCACCAATGGGACAGGGAAAAACGAGCAGTACTTC
.	TRBV5-8	.	TRBJ2-3	CASSFTGGPDTQYF	TGTGCCAGCAGCTTCACCGGGGGCCCAGATACGCAGTATTTT
TRBD1	TRBV5-1	.	TRBJ1-4	CASSLATGGNEKLFF	TGCGCCAGCAGCTTAGCGACAGGGGGAAATGAAAAACTGTTTTTT
.	TRBV5-1	.	TRBJ2-5	CASSLASISVETQYF	TGCGCCAGCAGCTTGGCGTCCATATCCGTGGAGACCCAGTACTTC
.	TRBV11-1	.	TRBJ1-6	CASSSQQGTNSPLHF	TGTGCCAGCAGCTCCCAACAGGGAACCAATTCACCCCTCCACTTT
.	TRBV5-4	.	TRBJ1-2	CASSAGRYYGYTF	TGTGCCAGCAGCGCGGGACGGTACTATGGCTACACCTTC
.	TRBV15	.	TRBJ1-2	CATSRDRLNYGYTF	TGTGCCACCAGCAGAGATAGGTTAAACTATGGCTACACCTTC
.	TRBV6-5	.	TRBJ2-7	CASSYSTGRAYEQYF	TGTGCCAGCAGTTACAGCACAGGAAGGGCCTACGAGCAGTACTTC
TRBD1	TRBV18	.	TRBJ1-5	CASSPPRDRGQAENQPQHF	TGTGCCAGCTCACCACCTCGTGACAGGGGGCAGGCGGAGAATCAGCCCCAGCATTTT
TRBD2	TRBV5-1	once	TRBJ2-3	CASRAEKTSGLTDTQYF	TGCGCCAGCAGGGCTGAAAAAACTAGCGGGTTGACAGATACGCAGTATTTT
TRBD1	TRBV6-1	.	TRBJ2-1	CASSEQGAGEQFF	TGTGCCAGCAGTGAACAGGGGGCAGGTGAGCAGTTCTTC
.	TRBV6-6	.	TRBJ2-5	CASREPGGRETQYF	TGTGCCAGCAGAGAGCCCGGAGGCAGGGAGACCCAGTACTTC
TRBD1	TRBV28	.	TRBJ1-2	CASTGRDRGYGYTF	TGTGCCAGCACCGGTAGGGACAGGGGGTATGGCTACACCTTC
.	TRBV28	.	TRBJ2-7	CASRARESSYEQYF	TGTGCCAGCAGGGCCCGGGAAAGCTCCTACGAGCAGTACTTC
.	TRBV4-1	.	TRBJ2-5	CASSQPLAGKQETQYF	TGCGCCAGCAGCCAGCCCCTGGCAGGGAAGCAAGAGACCCAGTACTTC
.	TRBV5-1	.	TRBJ2-1	CASSFLTGTGGSYNEQFF	TGCGCCAGCAGCTTTTTGACCGGGACTGGCGGCTCCTACAATGAGCAGTTCTTC
TRBD1	TRBV6-1	.	TRBJ2-7	CASKPGQGYEQYF	TGTGCCAGCAAACCGGGACAGGGATACGAGCAGTACTTC
.	TRBV28	once	TRBJ2-7	CASRTGGPSSYEQYF	TGTGCCAGCAGGACGGGGGGCCCTAGCTCCTACGAGCAGTACTTC
.	TRBV19	.	TRBJ2-5	CASSSTYQETQYF	TGTGCCAGTAGTTCAACGTACCAAGAGACCCAGTACTTC
.	TRBV28	.	TRBJ2-2	CASSLSWGAGTGELFF	TGTGCCAGCAGTTTATCATGGGGGGCGGGCACCGGGGAGCTGTTTTTT
.	TRBV6-1	.	TRBJ1-6	CASSQIDSPLHF	TGTGCCAGCAGCCAAATCGATTCACCCCTCCACTTT
.	TRBV5-4	.	TRBJ1-4	CASSLGGQNEKLFF	TGTGCCAGCAGCTTGGGAGGACAGAATGAAAAACTGTTTTTT
.	TRBV11-2	.	TRBJ2-1	CASSFTTSSYNEQFF	TGTGCCAGCAGTTTTACAACCTCTTCCTACAATGAGCAGTTCTTC